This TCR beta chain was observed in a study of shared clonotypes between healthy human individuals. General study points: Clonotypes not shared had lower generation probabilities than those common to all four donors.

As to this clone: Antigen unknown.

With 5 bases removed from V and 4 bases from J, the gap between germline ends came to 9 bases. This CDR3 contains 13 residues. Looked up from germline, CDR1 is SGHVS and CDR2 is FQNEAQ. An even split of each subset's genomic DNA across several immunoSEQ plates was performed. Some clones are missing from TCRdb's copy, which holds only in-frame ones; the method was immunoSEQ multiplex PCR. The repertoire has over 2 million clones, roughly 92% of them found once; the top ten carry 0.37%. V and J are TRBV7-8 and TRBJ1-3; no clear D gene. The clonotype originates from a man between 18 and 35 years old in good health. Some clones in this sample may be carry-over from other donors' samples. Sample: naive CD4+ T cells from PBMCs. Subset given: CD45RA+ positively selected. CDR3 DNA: TGTGCCAGCAGCCGTCAAGGGGGAAACACCATATATTTT. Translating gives CASSRQGGNTIYF.